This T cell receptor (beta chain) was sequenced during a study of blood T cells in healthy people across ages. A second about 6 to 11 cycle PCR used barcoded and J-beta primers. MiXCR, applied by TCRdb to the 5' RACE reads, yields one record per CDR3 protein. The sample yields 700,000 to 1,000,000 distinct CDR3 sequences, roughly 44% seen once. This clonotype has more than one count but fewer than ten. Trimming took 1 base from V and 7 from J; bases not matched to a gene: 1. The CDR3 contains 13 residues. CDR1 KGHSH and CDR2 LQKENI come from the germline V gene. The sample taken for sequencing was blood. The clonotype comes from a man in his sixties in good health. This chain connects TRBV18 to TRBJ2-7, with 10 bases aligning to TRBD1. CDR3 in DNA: TGTGCCAGCTCACCACTGGGACAGGGGGAGCAGTACTTC. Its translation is CASSPLGQGEQYF.